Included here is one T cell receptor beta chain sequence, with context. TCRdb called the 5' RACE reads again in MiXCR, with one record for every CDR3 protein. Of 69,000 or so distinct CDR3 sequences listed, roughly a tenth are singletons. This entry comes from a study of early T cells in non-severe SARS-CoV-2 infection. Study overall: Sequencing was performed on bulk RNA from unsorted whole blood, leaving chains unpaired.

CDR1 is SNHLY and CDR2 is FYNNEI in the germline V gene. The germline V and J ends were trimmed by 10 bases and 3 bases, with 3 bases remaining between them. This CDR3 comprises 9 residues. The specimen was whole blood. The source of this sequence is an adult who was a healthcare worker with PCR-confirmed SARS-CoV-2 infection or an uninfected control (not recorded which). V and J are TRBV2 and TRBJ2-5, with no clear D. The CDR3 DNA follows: TGTGCCACCGAAGAGACCCAGTACTTC. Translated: CATEETQYF.